These 12 T cell receptor beta chains were all obtained from the same sample, sequenced in a study of blood T cell repertoires in COVID-19. Sequenced by immunoSEQ multiplex PCR; TCRdb stores in-frame clones only, minus some. The sample records about 58,000 clones, roughly 79% being singletons. Source material: peripheral blood. The receptors stem from a human donor in a cohort sampled during active COVID-19.

The chain combines TRBV5-1 with TRBJ2-7; perhaps TRBD1 as D (6 bases). This CDR3 is 17 amino acids long. Deletions cut 0 bases from V and 0 bases from J, with 16 bases between. Germline assignment: CDR1 SGHRS and CDR2 YFSETQ. CDR3 residues: CASSLGPGQTPSYEQYF. The CDR3 bases are TGCGCCAGCAGCTTGGGGCCTGGACAGACACCCTCCTACGAGCAGTACTTC.

The chain links TRBV12-3 or TRBV12-4 to TRBJ1-2, with 9 bases that match TRBD1. The CDR3 loop spans 12 amino acids. Unmatched junction bases numbered 5, after V lost 10 bases and J lost 5 bases. The CDR3 nucleotides read TGTGCCAAATGGACAGGGGAATATGGCTACACCTTC. This encodes CAKWTGEYGYTF.

The chain recombines TRBV29-1 with TRBJ1-5, with D unclear. The CDR3 runs 12 residues. Looked up from germline, CDR1 is SQVTM and CDR2 is ANQGSEA. The V gene lost 4 bases and the J gene lost 4 bases, with 8 bases spanning the gap. DNA for the CDR3: TGCAGCGTTGTAGACGGGAATCAGCCCCAGCATTTT. Encoded protein: CSVVDGNQPQHF.

The V and J genes are TRBV18 and TRBJ1-4, with TRBD1 identical over 8 bases. The germline V gene has CDR1 KGHSH and CDR2 LQKENI. This CDR3 region has 19 residues. The trim removed 4 bases at V and 5 bases at J, leaving 18 bases unmatched. CDR3 sequence: CASSLHPPTTGGANEKLFF. In nucleotides, the CDR3 is TGTGCCAGCTCACTCCACCCACCGACAACAGGGGGAGCGAATGAAAAACTGTTTTTT.

Only a few counts were recorded for this clone. Other DNA variants within this sample encode the same CDR3. The chain employs TRBV18 and TRBJ2-7; possible D gene TRBD1, 6 bases. V was clipped by 6 bases and J by 3 bases, with 12 bases between them. This CDR3 is built from 13 residues. Germline-derived CDR1 and CDR2 are KGHSH and LQKENI. The CDR3 sequence: CASSRDTLYEQYF. The CDR3 DNA sequence: TGTGCCAGCTCCAGGGACACCCTCTACGAGCAGTACTTC. Full variable domain (rest looked up from reference TRBV18 and TRBJ2-7): NAGVMQNPRHLVRRRGQEARLRCSPMKGHSHVYWYRQLPEEGLKFMVYLQKENIIDESGMPKERFSAEFPKEGPSILRIQQVVRGDSAAYFCASSRDTLYEQYFGPGTRLTVT.

The chain employs TRBV6-5 and TRBJ2-6; D call uncertain. The CDR3 is 13 residues long. The V and J ends lost 2 bases and 4 bases respectively, with 3 bases between them. Germline lookup yields CDR1 MNHEY and CDR2 SVGAGI. CDR3 bases: TGTGCCAGCAGTTACGAGGGGGCCAACGTCCTGACTTTC. As protein: CASSYEGANVLTF.

Of note for this clone: This same CDR3 is encoded by further DNA sequences in the sample. The CDR3 loop reads CASSIVQGGYNEQFF. The CDR3, as DNA: TGTGCCAGTAGTATAGTACAGGGAGGGTACAATGAGCAGTTCTTC. The J gene is TRBJ2-1, the V gene TRBV19, with TRBD2 as a possible D gene (7 bases). Trimming cost V 1 base and J 4 bases, with 11 bases left between them. Germline values: CDR1 LNHDA, CDR2 SQIVND (reference sequence). CDR3 length equals 15 residues.

This chain uses TRBV4-3 with TRBJ1-5; unclear D gene. The V gene lost 0 bases and the J gene lost 5 bases, with 11 bases spanning the gap. The CDR3 length is 15 residues. Germline V lookup: CDR1 LGHNA, CDR2 YSLEER. The CDR3: CASSQEREFYQPQHF. CDR3 sequence (DNA): TGCGCCAGCAGCCAAGAGCGCGAGTTCTATCAGCCCCAGCATTTT.

For this clone: The sample carries other DNA sequences with the same CDR3. This chain connects TRBV27 to TRBJ2-6, with TRBD1 matching 9 bases. Germline CDR1 and CDR2: MNHEY and SMNVEV (reference sequence). V was pared by 2 bases and J by 0 bases, with 2 bases of the junction left unmatched. The CDR3 has 17 residues. The CDR3 DNA reads TGTGCCAGCAGTTTAGGGACAGGGACCTCTGGGGCCAACGTCCTGACTTTC. It specifies CASSLGTGTSGANVLTF.

The chain recombines TRBV7-3 with TRBJ1-1, with D unclear. The CDR3 covers 13 residues. Germline V gene lookup returns CDR1 SGHTA and CDR2 FQGTGA. The V end lost 5 bases, the J end lost 5 bases, and 12 bases lay between the germline ends. The CDR3 is CASSPSAGTEAFF. In DNA, the CDR3 is TGTGCCAGCAGCCCCTCGGCGGGTACTGAAGCTTTCTTT. Full variable domain (missing parts from reference TRBV7-3 and TRBJ1-1): GAGVSQTPSNKVTEKGKYVELRCDPISGHTALYWYRQSLGQGPEFLIYFQGTGAADDSGLPNDRFFAVRPEGSVSTLKIQRTERGDSAVYLCASSPSAGTEAFFGQGTRLTVV.

The V and J genes are TRBV7-2 and TRBJ1-5, with a tentative D call TRBD1 (6 bases). Germline V gene lookup returns CDR1 SGHTA and CDR2 FQGNSA. There are 15 residues in the CDR3. V was shortened by 5 bases and J by 3 bases, with 14 bases between the two germline ends. CDR3 nucleotide sequence: TGTGCCAGCAGCCGCGATCAGGGGATCAATCAGCCCCAGCATTTT. This sequence encodes CASSRDQGINQPQHF.

The chain couples TRBV6-4 to TRBJ2-5, with 12 bases fitting TRBD2. Germline CDR1 reads MRHNA; CDR2 reads SNTAGT. The CDR3 runs to 17 residues. V lost 4 bases and J lost 3; bases outside the gene matches: 9. The CDR3 spells CASSAKPPSGREETQYF. Here the CDR3 DNA reads TGTGCCAGCAGTGCTAAGCCCCCTAGCGGGAGGGAAGAGACCCAGTACTTC.